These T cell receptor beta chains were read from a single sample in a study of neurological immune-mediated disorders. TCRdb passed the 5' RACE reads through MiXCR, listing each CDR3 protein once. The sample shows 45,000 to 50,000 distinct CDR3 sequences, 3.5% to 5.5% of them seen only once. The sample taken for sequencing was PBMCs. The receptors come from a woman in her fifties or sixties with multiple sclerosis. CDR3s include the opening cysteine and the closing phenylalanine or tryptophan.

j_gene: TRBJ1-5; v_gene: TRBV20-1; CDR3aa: CSATAHNQPQHF
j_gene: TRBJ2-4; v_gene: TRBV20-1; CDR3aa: CSAIGLGHTENIQYF
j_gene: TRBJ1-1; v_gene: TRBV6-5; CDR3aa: CASRVGLANTEAFF
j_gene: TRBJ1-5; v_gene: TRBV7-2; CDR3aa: CASSLALGQPQHF
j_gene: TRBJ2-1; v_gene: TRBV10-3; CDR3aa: CATQAGGWNEQFF
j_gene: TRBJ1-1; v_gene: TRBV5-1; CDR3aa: CASSLVTRGTEAFF
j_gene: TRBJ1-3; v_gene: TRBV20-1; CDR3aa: CSARSHGNTIYF
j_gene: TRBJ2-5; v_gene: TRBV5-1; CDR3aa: CASSLGGKEETQYF
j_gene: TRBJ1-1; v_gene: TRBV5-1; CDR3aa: CASSSLRIMNTEAFF
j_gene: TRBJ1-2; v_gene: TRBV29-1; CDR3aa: CSVATSGTAYPF
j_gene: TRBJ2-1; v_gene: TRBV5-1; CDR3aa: CASSAGVSSDEQFF
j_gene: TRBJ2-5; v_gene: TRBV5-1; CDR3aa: CASREGRYQETQYF
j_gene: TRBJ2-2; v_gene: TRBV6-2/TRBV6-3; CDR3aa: CASQLSFWQRVKANTGELFF
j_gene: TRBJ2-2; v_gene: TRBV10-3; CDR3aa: CAISEGLAGEPGELFF
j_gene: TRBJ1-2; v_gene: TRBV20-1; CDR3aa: CSAVPGTAYGYTF
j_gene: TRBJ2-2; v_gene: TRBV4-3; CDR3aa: CASSAEGAGGIGELFF
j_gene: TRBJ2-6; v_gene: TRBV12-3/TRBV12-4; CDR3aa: CASMPTGPSGANVLTF
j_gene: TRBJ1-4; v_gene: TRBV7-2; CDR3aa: CASSPTGARKLFF
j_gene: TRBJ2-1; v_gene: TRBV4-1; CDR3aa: CASSQEGTGVNEQFF
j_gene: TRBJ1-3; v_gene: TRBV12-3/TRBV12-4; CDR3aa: CASSLQPRGNTIYF
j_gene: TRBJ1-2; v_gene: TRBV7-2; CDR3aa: CASSLVGVLYGYTF
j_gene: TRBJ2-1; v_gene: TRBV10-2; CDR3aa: CASRGGLAVYNEQFF
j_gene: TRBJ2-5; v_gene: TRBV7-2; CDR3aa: CASSPPGGGGGTQYF
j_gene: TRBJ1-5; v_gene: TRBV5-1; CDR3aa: CASSLLGGSNQPQHF
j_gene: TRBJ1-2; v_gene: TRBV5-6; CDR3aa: CASSLPGGAFGYTF
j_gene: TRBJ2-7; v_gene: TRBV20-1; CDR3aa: CSAEASGGPSYEQYF
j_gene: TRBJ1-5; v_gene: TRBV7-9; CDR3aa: CASSLGEGTYQPQHF
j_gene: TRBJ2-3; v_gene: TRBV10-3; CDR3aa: CAISSDSSTDTQYF
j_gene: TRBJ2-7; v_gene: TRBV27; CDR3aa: CASSSAPPEQYF
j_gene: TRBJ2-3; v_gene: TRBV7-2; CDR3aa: CASRTSGMFTDTQYF
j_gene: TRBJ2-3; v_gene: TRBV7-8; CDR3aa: CASSTYGTGMGADTQYF
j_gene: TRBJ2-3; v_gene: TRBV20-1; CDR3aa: CSADLGLAGGRDTQYF
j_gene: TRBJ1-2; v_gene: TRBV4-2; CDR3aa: CASSQVGSGQGYGYTF
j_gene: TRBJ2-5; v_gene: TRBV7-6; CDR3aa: CASSLLSYGRLIQETQYF
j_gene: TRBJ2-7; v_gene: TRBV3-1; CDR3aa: CATGTPYEQYF
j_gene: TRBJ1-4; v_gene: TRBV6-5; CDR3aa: CASSYSRDPGEKLFF
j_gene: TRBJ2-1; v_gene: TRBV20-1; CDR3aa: CSASGTGAYNEQFF
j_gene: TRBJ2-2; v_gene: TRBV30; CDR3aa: CAWSLGGELFF
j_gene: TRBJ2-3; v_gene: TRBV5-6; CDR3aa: CASSSLAGGPHDTQYF
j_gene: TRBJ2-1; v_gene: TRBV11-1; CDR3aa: CASSLWRRGRTSYNEQFF
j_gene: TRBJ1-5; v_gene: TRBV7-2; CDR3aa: CASSLDRRLGQPQHF
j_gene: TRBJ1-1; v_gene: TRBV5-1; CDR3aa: CASSLEGRRNTEAFF
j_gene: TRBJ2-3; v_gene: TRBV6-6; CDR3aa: CASSRLAGEDTQYF
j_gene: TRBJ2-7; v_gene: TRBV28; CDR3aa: CASREARDGTYEQYF